Each of the 9 T cell receptor beta chains below was sequenced from the same sample in a study of blood T cell repertoires in COVID-19. Repertoires were generated with immunoSEQ multiplex PCR, while TCRdb's copy carries only in-frame clones and drops some. The sample shows around 200,000 clones, around 88% of them seen only once. Material: peripheral blood. Receptor source: a man aged 35 to 55 with active or convalescent COVID-19.

The V call is TRBV12-3 or TRBV12-4, the J call TRBJ1-2; no clear D gene. This CDR3 has 12 residues. Trimming took off 6 bases at V and 5 bases at J, with 10 bases between the two ends. The CDR3 nucleotides read TGTGCCAGCAGGGCTGACGGGTATGGCTACACCTTC. Residues: CASRADGYGYTF.

V usage is TRBV19 and J usage is TRBJ1-3, with 9 bases aligning to TRBD1. Germline V lookup: CDR1 LNHDA, CDR2 SQIVND (reference sequence). V was pared by 4 bases and J by 4 bases, with 2 bases of the junction left unmatched. The CDR3 extends over 14 amino acids. The CDR3 loop is CASSTGTGGNTIYF. The CDR3 nucleotides read TGTGCCAGTAGTACCGGGACAGGGGGAAACACCATATATTTT. The full variable domain, in which reference TRBV19 and TRBJ1-3 provide the parts outside the CDR3, is DGGITQSPKYLFRKEGQNVTLSCEQNLNHDAMYWYRQDPGQGLRLIYYSQIVNDFQKGDIAEGYSVSREKKESFPLTVTSAQKNPTAFYLCASSTGTGGNTIYFGEGSWLTVV.

CDR3 nucleotide sequence: TGTGCCAGCAGCACGTCAACTAGCGGAACCGGGGAGCTGTTTTTT. Translated: CASSTSTSGTGELFF. This chain joins TRBV7-6 and TRBJ2-2, with 8 bases fitting TRBD2. Per the germline V gene, CDR1 is SGHVS and CDR2 is FNYEAQ. The V gene end was trimmed by 5 bases and the J gene end by 5 bases; junction bases not matched to a gene: 7. The CDR3 loop spans 15 amino acids.

This clone was detected once. The V and J genes are TRBV5-8 and TRBJ2-3; possible D gene TRBD1, 5 bases. Germline lookup yields CDR1 SGHTS and CDR2 YDEGEE. CDR3 length: 15 amino acids. V was clipped by 0 bases and J by 2 bases, with 10 bases between them. The CDR3 nucleotides read TGTGCCAGCAGCTTGGCTGGACAACCCACAGATACGCAGTATTTT. This encodes CASSLAGQPTDTQYF.

The rearrangement joins TRBV30 to TRBJ1-6, with a tentative D call TRBD1 (5 bases). Germline CDR1 GTSNPN, CDR2 SVGIG (reference sequence). The CDR3 totals 13 residues. V lost 4 bases to trimming and J lost 10 bases, with 14 bases between them. The CDR3 reads CAWNGARGSPLHF. The CDR3 nucleotides read TGTGCCTGGAATGGGGCTCGGGGGTCACCCCTCCACTTT.

V gene TRBV6-4 combines with J gene TRBJ2-1; D is perhaps TRBD1 (6 bases). Germline V gene sequence: CDR1 MRHNA, CDR2 SNTAGT. V was trimmed by 10 bases and J by 6 bases, leaving 16 bases between them. The CDR3 sequence is 13 residues long. The CDR3 DNA reads as TGTGCCACCAGGGGAGAACCGATCAATGAGCAGTTCTTC. It codes for CATRGEPINEQFF.

This rearrangement joins TRBV14 to TRBJ1-3; D gene ambiguous. The germline CDR1 and CDR2 sequences are SGHDN and FVKESK. The CDR3 sequence is 13 residues long. Trimming stripped 6 bases from V and 2 bases from J, with 8 bases between. The CDR3 region is CASSEDTGNTIYF. CDR3 DNA: TGTGCCAGCAGTGAAGACACTGGAAACACCATATATTTT.

Only one count was recorded for this clone. V is TRBV6-6 and J is TRBJ1-1; D unclear. V was trimmed by 2 bases and J by 8 bases, leaving 6 bases between them. The germline V gene encodes CDR1 MNHNY and CDR2 SVGAGI (reference sequence). This CDR3 comprises 11 residues. CDR3 bases: TGTGCCAGCAGTTACGGGAGGGAAGCTTTCTTT. Translating gives CASSYGREAFF.

This rearrangement joins TRBV7-9 to TRBJ1-2, with D perhaps matching TRBD1 (5 bases). Trimming removed 8 bases at V and 8 bases at J, with 18 bases between. CDR1 is SEHNR and CDR2 is FQNEAQ in the germline V gene (reference sequence). This CDR3 is built from 13 residues. Written as DNA, the CDR3 is TGTGCCAGCTCCCTTATGGGAGGGACCGGCTACACCTTC. Amino acid sequence: CASSLMGGTGYTF.